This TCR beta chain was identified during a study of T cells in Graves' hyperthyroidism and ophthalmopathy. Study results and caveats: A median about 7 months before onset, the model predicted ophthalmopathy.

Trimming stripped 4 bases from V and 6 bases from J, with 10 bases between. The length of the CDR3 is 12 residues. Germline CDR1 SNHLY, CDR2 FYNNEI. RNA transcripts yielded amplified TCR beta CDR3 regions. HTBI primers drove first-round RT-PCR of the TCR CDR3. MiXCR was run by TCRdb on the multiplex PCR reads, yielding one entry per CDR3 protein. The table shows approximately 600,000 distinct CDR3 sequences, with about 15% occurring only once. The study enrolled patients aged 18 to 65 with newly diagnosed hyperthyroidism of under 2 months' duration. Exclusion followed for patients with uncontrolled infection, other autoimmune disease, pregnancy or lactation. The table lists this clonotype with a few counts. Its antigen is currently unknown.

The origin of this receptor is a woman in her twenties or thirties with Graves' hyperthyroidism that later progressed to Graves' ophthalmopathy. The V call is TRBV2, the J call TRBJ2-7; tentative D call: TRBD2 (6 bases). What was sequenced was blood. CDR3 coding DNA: TGTGCCAGCAGTGTCCAGGGAGGCGAGCAGTACTTC. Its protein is CASSVQGGEQYF. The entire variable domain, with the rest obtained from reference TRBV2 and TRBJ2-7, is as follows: EPEVTQTPSHQVTQMGQEVILRCVPISNHLYFYWYRQILGQKVEFLVSFYNNEISEKSEIFDDQFSVERPDGSNFTLKIRSTKLEDSAMYFCASSVQGGEQYFGPGTRLTVT.